This entry lists 11 T cell receptor beta chains sequenced from one sample in a study of early T cells in non-severe SARS-CoV-2 infection. MiXCR, run by TCRdb on the 5' RACE reads, gives a single entry per CDR3 protein. The sample holds about 49,000 distinct CDR3 sequences, less than 4.5% seen once. The sequencing input was whole blood. The receptor set was obtained from an adult who was a healthcare worker with PCR-confirmed SARS-CoV-2 infection or an uninfected control (not recorded which).

With regard to this clonotype: The junction and the germline gene differ at one end; a read error may be behind it. The rearrangement uses TRBV27 and TRBJ2-7, with D perhaps TRBD1 (6 bases). The CDR3 runs 13 residues. Germline CDR1 and CDR2: MNHEY and SMNVEV (reference sequence). CDR3 in DNA: TGTGCCAGCAGTTGGACAGAAGCCCACGAGCTGTACTTC. This sequence encodes CASSWTEAHELYF.

This clonotype was counted between two and nine times. J is TRBJ2-7 and V is TRBV5-5; 7 positions agree with TRBD1. The V gene's germline CDR1 is SGHKS and CDR2 YYEKEE (reference sequence). J was trimmed by 5 bases and V by 4 bases; bases with no gene match: 12. The CDR3 runs to 15 residues. CDR3 sequence (DNA): TGTGCCAGCAGCCCCAATCCGGGACAGATACACGAGCAGTACTTC. It translates to CASSPNPGQIHEQYF. The full variable domain, in which reference TRBV5-5 and TRBJ2-7 provide the parts outside the CDR3, is DAGVTQSPTHLIKTRGQQVTLRCSPISGHKSVSWYQQVLGQGPQFIFQYYEKEERGRGNFPDRFSARQFPNYSSELNVNALLLGDSALYLCASSPNPGQIHEQYFGPGTRLTVT.

This clonotype was seen at least ten times. The chain uses TRBV11-3 and TRBJ2-1, with a tentative D call TRBD2 (6 bases). The CDR3 is 15 amino acids. CDR1 and CDR2 (germline): SGHNT, YENEEA. Trimming removed 3 bases from V and 4 bases from J, with 13 bases in between. This CDR3 reads CASSFHYGSYNEQFF. The CDR3, as DNA: TGTGCCAGCAGCTTCCATTACGGGAGTTACAATGAGCAGTTCTTC.

This clonotype was detected many times. V gene TRBV6-2 or TRBV6-3 combines with J gene TRBJ1-1; 8 bases map to TRBD1. The germline V gene has CDR1 MNHEY and CDR2 SVGEGT. Germline trimming cut 4 bases from V and 1 base from J; bases unmatched to any gene: 8. CDR3 length equals 16 residues. This CDR3 is CASSWPSDRANTEAFF. CDR3 in DNA: TGTGCCAGCAGTTGGCCCTCGGACAGGGCGAACACTGAAGCTTTCTTT.

This chain connects TRBV6-2 or TRBV6-3 to TRBJ1-2, with D tentatively TRBD1 (5 bases). There are 13 residues in the CDR3. Deletions cut 5 bases from V and 5 bases from J, with 12 bases between. Germline CDR1 MNHEY, CDR2 SVGEGT. The CDR3: CASSLGARYGYTF. The CDR3, as DNA: TGTGCCAGCAGTCTTGGGGCCAGGTATGGCTACACCTTC.

Ten or more counts support this clonotype. The rearrangement uses TRBV27 and TRBJ2-1, with a possible D match to TRBD2 (6 bases). The CDR3 is 15 residues long. Trimming took 6 bases from V and 0 from J, leaving 12 bases between them. Germline-derived CDR1 and CDR2 are MNHEY and SMNVEV (reference sequence). CDR3 sequence (DNA): TGTGCCAGCAGCTCGACCGGGAGCTCCTACAATGAGCAGTTCTTC. It codes for CASSSTGSSYNEQFF.

This clonotype was found many times. The chain is built from TRBV6-2 or TRBV6-3 and TRBJ2-1; 7 bases align to TRBD2. This CDR3 is built from 16 residues. CDR1 and CDR2 from the germline V gene are MNHEY and SVGEGT. The junction had 7 bases not matched to a gene; V was cut back by 5 bases and J by 0 bases. The CDR3 DNA reads as TGTGCCAGCAGTGACCCTAGCGGAGGCTCCTACAATGAGCAGTTCTTC. It encodes CASSDPSGGSYNEQFF.

V and J are TRBV9 and TRBJ2-7; 8 nucleotides match TRBD1. CDR1 is SGDLS and CDR2 is YYNGEE in the germline V gene. This CDR3 contains 15 residues. V was pared by 0 bases and J by 3 bases, with 5 bases of the junction left unmatched. CDR3 nucleotide sequence: TGTGCCAGCAGCGTAGACGTGACAGGGGTCTACGAGCAGTACTTC. It specifies CASSVDVTGVYEQYF.

The table lists this clonotype with many counts. The chain combines TRBV2 with TRBJ2-1; 10 bases fit TRBD2. V dropped 6 bases and J dropped 4; count of bases not matched to a gene: 3. The CDR3 length is 14 residues. CDR1 is SNHLY and CDR2 is FYNNEI in the germline V gene. In DNA form, the CDR3 reads TGTGCCAGCAGGGGACTAGCGATTTACAATGAGCAGTTCTTC. It specifies CASRGLAIYNEQFF.

This clonotype was seen many times. The rearrangement links TRBV10-3 to TRBJ2-7; D is ambiguous. Deletions cut 11 bases from V and 2 bases from J, with 16 bases between. The CDR3 has 13 amino acids. Germline loops: CDR1 ENHRY, CDR2 SYGVKD. This CDR3 reads CASSPQAAYEQYF. The CDR3 DNA is TGTGCCTCCAGCCCCCAGGCCGCCTACGAGCAGTACTTC.

This clonotype showed up just a few times. This chain uses TRBV12-3 or TRBV12-4 with TRBJ2-5; D unresolved. V lost 7 bases and J lost 0, with 12 bases in between. The CDR3 extends over 14 amino acids. The DNA of the CDR3 is TGTGCCAGCACCCCGGACGGATACCAAGAGACCCAGTACTTC. It translates to CASTPDGYQETQYF.